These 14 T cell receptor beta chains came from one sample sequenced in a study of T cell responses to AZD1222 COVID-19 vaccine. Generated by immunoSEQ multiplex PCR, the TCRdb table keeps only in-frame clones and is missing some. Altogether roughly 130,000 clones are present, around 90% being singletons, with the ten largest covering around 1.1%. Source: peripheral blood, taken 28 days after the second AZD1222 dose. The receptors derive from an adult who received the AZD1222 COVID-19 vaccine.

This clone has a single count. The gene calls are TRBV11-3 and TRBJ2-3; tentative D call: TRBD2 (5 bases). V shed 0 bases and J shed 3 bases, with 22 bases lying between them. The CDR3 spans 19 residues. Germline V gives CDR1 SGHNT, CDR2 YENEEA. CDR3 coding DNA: TGTGCCAGCAGCTTAGATTTCCCAATCGGGGTAGCCGGTACAGATACGCAGTATTTT. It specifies CASSLDFPIGVAGTDTQYF.

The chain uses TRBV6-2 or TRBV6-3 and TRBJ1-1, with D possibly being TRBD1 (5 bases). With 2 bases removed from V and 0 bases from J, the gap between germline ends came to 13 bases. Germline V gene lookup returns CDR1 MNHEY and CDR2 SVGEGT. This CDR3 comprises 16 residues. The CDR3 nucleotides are TGTGCCAGCAGTTACGATCCGGGACGCCTGAACACTGAAGCTTTCTTT. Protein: CASSYDPGRLNTEAFF.

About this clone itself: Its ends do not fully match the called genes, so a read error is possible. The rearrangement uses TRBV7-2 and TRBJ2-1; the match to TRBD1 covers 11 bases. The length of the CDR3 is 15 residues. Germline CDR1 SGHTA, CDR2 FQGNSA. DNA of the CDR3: TGTGCCAGCAGATTAGGACAGGGGGCTGTCAATGAGCAGTTCTTC. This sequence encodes CASRLGQGAVNEQFF.

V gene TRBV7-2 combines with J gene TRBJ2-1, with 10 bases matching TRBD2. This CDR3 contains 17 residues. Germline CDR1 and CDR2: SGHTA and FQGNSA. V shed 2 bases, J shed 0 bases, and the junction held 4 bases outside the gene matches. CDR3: CASSLRASGSSYNEQFF. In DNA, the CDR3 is TGTGCCAGCAGCTTAAGGGCTAGCGGGAGCTCCTACAATGAGCAGTTCTTC.

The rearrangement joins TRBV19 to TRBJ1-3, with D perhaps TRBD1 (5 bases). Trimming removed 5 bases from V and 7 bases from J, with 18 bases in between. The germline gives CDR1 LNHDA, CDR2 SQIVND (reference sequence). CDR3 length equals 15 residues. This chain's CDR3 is CASSYRDGSSNTIYF. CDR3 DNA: TGTGCCAGTAGTTATCGGGACGGAAGCTCGAACACCATATATTTT.

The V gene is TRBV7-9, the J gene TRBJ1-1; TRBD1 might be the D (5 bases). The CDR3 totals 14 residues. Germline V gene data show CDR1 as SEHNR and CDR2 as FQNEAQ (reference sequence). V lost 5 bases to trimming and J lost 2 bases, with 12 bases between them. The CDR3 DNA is TGTGCCAGCAGCCTGGGACGGGTTAACACTGAAGCTTTCTTT. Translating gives CASSLGRVNTEAFF.

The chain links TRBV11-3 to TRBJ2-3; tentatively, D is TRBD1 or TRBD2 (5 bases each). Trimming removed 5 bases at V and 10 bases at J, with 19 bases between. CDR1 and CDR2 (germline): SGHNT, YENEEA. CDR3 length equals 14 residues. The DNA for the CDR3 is TGTGCCAGCAGCGCCGGGACCGCCAGGTATCCGCAGTATTTT. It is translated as CASSAGTARYPQYF. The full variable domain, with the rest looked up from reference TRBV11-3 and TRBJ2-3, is EAGVVQSPRYKIIEKKQPVAFWCNPISGHNTLYWYLQNLGQGPELLIRYENEEAVDDSQLPKDRFSAERLKGVDSTLKIQPAELGDSAVYLCASSAGTARYPQYFGPGTRLTVL.

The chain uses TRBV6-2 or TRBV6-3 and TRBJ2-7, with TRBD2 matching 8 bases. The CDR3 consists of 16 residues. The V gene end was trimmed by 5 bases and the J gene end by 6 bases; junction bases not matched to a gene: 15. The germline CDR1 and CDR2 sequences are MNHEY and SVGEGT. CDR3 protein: CASSRLAPTSVTEQYF. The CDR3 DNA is TGTGCCAGCAGTCGCCTCGCACCGACTAGCGTAACCGAGCAGTACTTC.

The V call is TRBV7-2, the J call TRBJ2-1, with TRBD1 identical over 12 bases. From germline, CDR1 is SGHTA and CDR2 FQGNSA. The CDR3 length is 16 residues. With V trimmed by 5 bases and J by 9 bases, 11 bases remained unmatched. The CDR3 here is CASSQQGQGAYGEQFF. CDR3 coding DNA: TGTGCCAGCAGCCAACAGGGACAGGGGGCTTACGGTGAGCAGTTCTTC.

Here the CDR3 DNA reads TGTGCCAGCAGCCTGGCACAGGGTCTGACCGGGGAGCTGTTTTTT. Its protein product is CASSLAQGLTGELFF. The chain links TRBV7-2 to TRBJ2-2; D might be TRBD1 (6 bases). Per the germline V gene, CDR1 is SGHTA and CDR2 is FQGNSA. Trimming stripped 5 bases from V and 5 bases from J, with 15 bases between. The CDR3 runs to 15 residues.

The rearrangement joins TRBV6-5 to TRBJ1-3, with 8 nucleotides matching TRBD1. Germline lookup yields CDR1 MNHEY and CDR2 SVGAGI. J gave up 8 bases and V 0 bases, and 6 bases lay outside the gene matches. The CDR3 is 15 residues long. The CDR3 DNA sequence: TGTGCCAGCAGTTACTCCGGACAGGGTTGGGACACCATATATTTT. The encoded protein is CASSYSGQGWDTIYF.

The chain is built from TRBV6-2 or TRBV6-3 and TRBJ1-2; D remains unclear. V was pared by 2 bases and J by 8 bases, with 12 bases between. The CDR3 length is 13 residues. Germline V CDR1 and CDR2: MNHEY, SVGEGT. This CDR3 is CASSYNQEWGYTF. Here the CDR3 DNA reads TGTGCCAGCAGTTACAACCAGGAGTGGGGCTACACCTTC.

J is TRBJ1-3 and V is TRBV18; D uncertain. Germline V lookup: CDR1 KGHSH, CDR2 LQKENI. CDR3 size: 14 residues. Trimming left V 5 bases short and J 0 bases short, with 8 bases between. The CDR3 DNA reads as TGTGCCAGCTCAGAGTTTAGCTCTGGAAACACCATATATTTT. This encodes CASSEFSSGNTIYF.

CDR3 nucleotides: TGTGCCAGCAGTGGTTGGGACAGAAACACTGAAGCTTTCTTT. Residues: CASSGWDRNTEAFF. The rearrangement links TRBV2 to TRBJ1-1, with 7 bases that match TRBD1. CDR3 length equals 14 residues. The germline V gene encodes CDR1 SNHLY and CDR2 FYNNEI. Trimming at V came to 4 bases and at J to 2 bases, leaving 4 bases not matched to a gene. Full variable domain (missing parts from reference TRBV2 and TRBJ1-1): EPEVTQTPSHQVTQMGQEVILRCVPISNHLYFYWYRQILGQKVEFLVSFYNNEISEKSEIFDDQFSVERPDGSNFTLKIRSTKLEDSAMYFCASSGWDRNTEAFFGQGTRLTVV.